The entry below gives a single T cell receptor (beta chain) sequence along with its context. Its antigen is currently unknown. The data were obtained in a study of shared clonotypes between healthy human individuals. Findings of the study overall: Clonotypes shared by all four sorted-subset donors had higher generation probabilities than non-shared clonotypes.

V dropped 1 base and J dropped 1 base, with 7 bases sitting between them. CDR1 is MNHNY and CDR2 is SVGAGI in the germline V gene (reference sequence). The CDR3 length is 14 residues. Deep-level settings were used for running the assay. Profiled with immunoSEQ multiplex PCR; TCRdb holds only in-frame clones, not every one. The table includes some 900,000 clones, about three quarters detected once. The sample consisted of memory CD4+ T cells sorted from blood. Indicated subset: CD45RA-negative fraction. The clonotype comes from a young man in good health. The chain joins TRBV6-6 to TRBJ1-1; unclear D gene. CDR3 amino acids: CASSYYSSNTEAFF. The CDR3 region has the DNA TGTGCCAGCAGTTACTATAGTTCGAACACTGAAGCTTTCTTT.